Below, 18 T cell receptor beta chains from the same sample are listed, as sequenced in a study of PD-1 blockade in classical Hodgkin lymphoma. Method: immunoSEQ multiplex PCR; TCRdb's copy keeps in-frame clones and lacks some. The data show about 36,000 clones, approximately 69% seen once. All the patients suffered relapse after autologous stem cell transplantation, and brentuximab vedotin exposure differed. The starting material was peripheral blood mononuclear cells (PBMCs), obtained before the second cycle of nivolumab. All receptors come from a human donor with classical Hodgkin lymphoma.

The chain links TRBV7-2 to TRBJ2-7; 7 bases are shared with TRBD1. Germline V lookup: CDR1 SGHTA, CDR2 FQGNSA. Unmatched junction bases numbered 3, after V lost 1 base and J lost 0 bases. The CDR3 contains 15 residues. CDR3: CASSLGRGSSYEQYF. CDR3 coding DNA: TGTGCCAGCAGCTTAGGCAGGGGGAGCTCCTACGAGCAGTACTTC. The whole variable domain, filled in from reference TRBV7-2 and TRBJ2-7, reads GAGVSQSPSNKVTEKGKDVELRCDPISGHTALYWYRQSLGQGLEFLIYFQGNSAPDKSGLPSDRFSAERTGGSVSTLTIQRTQQEDSAVYLCASSLGRGSSYEQYFGPGTRLTVT.

The chain carries TRBV5-1 and TRBJ1-5, with D maybe TRBD1 (5 bases). This CDR3 is built from 16 residues. CDR1 is SGHRS, CDR2 YFSETQ, per germline. V lost 6 bases and J lost 3, with 19 bases in between. CDR3 DNA: TGCGCCAGCATCCCTACCACCAGACAGACCAATCAGCCCCAGCATTTT. It is translated as CASIPTTRQTNQPQHF.

This clone is medium-sized in the sample. This sequence joins TRBV15 and TRBJ2-5; 7 positions agree with TRBD2. CDR1 and CDR2 from the germline V gene are LNHNV and YYDKDF (reference sequence). The trim removed 3 bases at V and 5 bases at J, leaving 9 bases unmatched. The CDR3 runs 15 residues. The CDR3 is CATSSWTSGPETQYF. The CDR3 coding sequence is TGTGCCACCAGCAGTTGGACTAGTGGGCCGGAGACCCAGTACTTC.

The chain uses TRBV9 and TRBJ2-2; no firm D call. Per germline, CDR1 SGDLS and CDR2 YYNGEE. The ends were cut back, 4 bases at V and 0 bases at J, with 7 bases in the middle. The CDR3 is made up of 14 amino acids. The CDR3 nucleotides are TGTGCCAGCAGCTTGCGGACGAACACCGGGGAGCTGTTTTTT. Its protein is CASSLRTNTGELFF.

The chain is built from TRBV29-1 and TRBJ2-7, with 7 bases lining up with TRBD1. The CDR3 totals 13 residues. Germline values: CDR1 SQVTM, CDR2 ANQGSEA. V shed 2 bases, J shed 0 bases, and the junction held 1 base outside the gene matches. The CDR3 spells CSVEWTGSYEQYF. The CDR3 DNA is TGCAGCGTTGAATGGACAGGCTCCTACGAGCAGTACTTC.

The chain couples TRBV5-1 to TRBJ1-3, with a tentative D call TRBD1 (5 bases). Germline CDR1 reads SGHRS; CDR2 reads YFSETQ. V was trimmed by 3 bases and J by 3 bases, leaving 13 bases between them. The CDR3 contains 15 residues. CDR3 sequence (DNA): TGCGCCAGCAGCTCCGGGACCTCAATTGGAAACACCATATATTTT. Translation: CASSSGTSIGNTIYF.

Worth noting for this clone: This may be a read error: a much more frequent sequence differs by one nucleotide. The rearrangement links TRBV14 to TRBJ2-1; no clear D gene. The V end lost 5 bases, the J end lost 1 base, and 0 bases lay between the germline ends. CDR3 length equals 11 residues. The germline CDR1 and CDR2 sequences are SGHDN and FVKESK. CDR3 residues: CASSSYNEQFF. The CDR3 region has the DNA TGTGCCAGCAGCTCCTACAATGAGCAGTTCTTC. Complete variable domain (other parts from reference TRBV14 and TRBJ2-1): EAGVTQFPSHSVIEKGQTVTLRCDPISGHDNLYWYRRVMGKEIKFLLHFVKESKQDESGMPNNRFLAERTGGTYSTLKVQPAELEDSGVYFCASSSYNEQFFGPGTRLTVL.

The V call is TRBV7-8, the J call TRBJ2-3; 10 bases are a match to TRBD2. Per the germline V gene, CDR1 is SGHVS and CDR2 is FQNEAQ. The CDR3 has 18 residues. The ends lost 3 bases at V and 4 bases at J; junction bases unmatched: 13. This CDR3 is CASSFAITPLAGADTQYF. The CDR3 DNA reads as TGTGCCAGCAGCTTCGCGATTACCCCGCTAGCGGGAGCAGATACGCAGTATTTT. The whole variable domain, remainder taken from reference TRBV7-8 and TRBJ2-3, is GAGVSQSPRYKVAKRGQDVALRCDPISGHVSLFWYQQALGQGPEFLTYFQNEAQLDKSGLPSDRFFAERPEGSVSTLKIQRTQQEDSAVYLCASSFAITPLAGADTQYFGPGTRLTVL.

This clone has more than one count but fewer than ten. This rearrangement joins TRBV6-5 to TRBJ2-7, with no clear D. Germline CDR1 and CDR2: MNHEY and SVGAGI. Trimming took 10 bases from V and 2 from J, leaving 12 bases between them. This CDR3 is built from 12 residues. CDR3 protein: CATHGGAYEQYF. For the CDR3, the DNA is TGTGCCACCCACGGTGGGGCCTACGAGCAGTACTTC.

V and J are TRBV19 and TRBJ1-4; the D gene is possibly TRBD1 (5 bases). Deletions cut 6 bases from V and 6 bases from J, with 14 bases between. This CDR3 is 14 amino acids long. Germline V gene lookup returns CDR1 LNHDA and CDR2 SQIVND (reference sequence). Here the CDR3 reads CASRLLGEDEKLFF. In nucleotides, the CDR3 is TGTGCCAGTAGGCTTCTAGGGGAGGATGAAAAACTGTTTTTT.

The J gene is TRBJ2-1, the V gene TRBV5-1, with TRBD2 matching over 7 bases. Trimming took 0 bases from V and 6 from J; bases not matched to a gene: 9. Germline CDR1 reads SGHRS; CDR2 reads YFSETQ. The CDR3 has 16 residues. The CDR3, as DNA: TGCGCCAGCAGCTTGGCCGTCGGACTAGTTAGCAATGAGCAGTTCTTC. Its translation: CASSLAVGLVSNEQFF.

The gene calls are TRBV5-6 and TRBJ1-2, with 7 positions matching TRBD1. The trim removed 3 bases at V and 6 bases at J, leaving 5 bases unmatched. Germline V CDR1 and CDR2: SGHDT, YYEEEE. The CDR3 is 13 residues long. CDR3 coding DNA: TGTGCCAGCAGCTCTAGGGGACAGCATGGCTACACCTTC. It specifies CASSSRGQHGYTF.

The chain couples TRBV6-1 to TRBJ2-7; 8 nucleotides align to TRBD2. V shed 1 base and J 0 bases; nucleotides not matched to a gene: 5. From germline, CDR1 is MNHNS and CDR2 SASEGT. The CDR3 spans 16 residues. The chain's CDR3 is CASSEGNSGDSYEQYF. In nucleotides, the CDR3 is TGTGCCAGCAGTGAAGGTAATAGCGGGGACTCCTACGAGCAGTACTTC.

V usage is TRBV28 and J usage is TRBJ2-7; no firm D call. The CDR3 loop spans 12 amino acids. Trimming stripped 2 bases from V and 4 bases from J, with 6 bases between. The germline CDR1 and CDR2 sequences are MDHEN and SYDVKM. This CDR3 is CASSLGRYEQYF. DNA of the CDR3: TGTGCCAGCAGTTTAGGTCGTTACGAGCAGTACTTC.

This clone was seen just once. CDR3 nucleotide sequence: TGTGCCAGCAGCCTTGGCGGACGGATCTACAATGAGCAGTTCTTC. It codes for CASSLGGRIYNEQFF. The chain couples TRBV7-3 to TRBJ2-1, with D unclear. The CDR3 spans 15 residues. The germline V and J ends were trimmed by 5 bases and 3 bases, with 14 bases remaining between them. The germline CDR1 and CDR2 sequences are SGHTA and FQGTGA.

This chain joins TRBV5-1 and TRBJ2-7; maybe TRBD1 (5 bases). Germline V gives CDR1 SGHRS, CDR2 YFSETQ. The CDR3 is 14 residues long. Trimming took 0 bases from V and 5 from J, leaving 12 bases between them. CDR3 residues: CASSLDGRVHEQYF. As DNA, the CDR3 is TGCGCCAGCAGCTTGGATGGCAGGGTGCACGAGCAGTACTTC.

This clone was seen a single time. The gene calls are TRBV5-1 and TRBJ2-2; the D gene is possibly TRBD2 (6 bases). CDR3 length: 15 residues. Germline CDR1 SGHRS, CDR2 YFSETQ. V was cut by 6 bases and J by 1 base, with 13 bases left in between. The CDR3 DNA follows: TGCGCCAGCACGACCGGGGGAGTGAACACCGGGGAGCTGTTTTTT. Its protein product is CASTTGGVNTGELFF.

The V and J genes are TRBV29-1 and TRBJ2-2; D perhaps matches TRBD2 (5 bases). CDR1 is SQVTM, CDR2 ANQGSEA, per germline. This CDR3 region has 14 residues. The V gene lost 5 bases and the J gene lost 0 bases, with 10 bases spanning the gap. CDR3 sequence (DNA): TGCAGCGTTTCGAGCGGAGCGAACACCGGGGAGCTGTTTTTT. Translated, it gives CSVSSGANTGELFF.